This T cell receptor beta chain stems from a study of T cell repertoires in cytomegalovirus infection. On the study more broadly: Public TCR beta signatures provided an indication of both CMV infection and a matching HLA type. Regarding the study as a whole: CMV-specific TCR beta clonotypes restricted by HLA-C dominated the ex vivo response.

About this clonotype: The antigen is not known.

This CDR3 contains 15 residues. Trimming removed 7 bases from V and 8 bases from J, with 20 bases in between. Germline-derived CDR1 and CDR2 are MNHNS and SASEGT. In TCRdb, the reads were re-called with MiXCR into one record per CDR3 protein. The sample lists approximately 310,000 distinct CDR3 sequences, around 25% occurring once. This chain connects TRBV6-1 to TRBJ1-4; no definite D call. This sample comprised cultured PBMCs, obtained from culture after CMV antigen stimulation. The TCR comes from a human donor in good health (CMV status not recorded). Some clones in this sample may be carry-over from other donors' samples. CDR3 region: CASTALGHSREKLFF. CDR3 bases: TGTGCCAGCACTGCTCTTGGCCACTCGAGGGAAAAACTGTTTTTT.